This T cell receptor (beta chain) was documented in a study of shared clonotypes between healthy human individuals. Broader study findings: Read depth was anticipated to influence clonotype sharing among donors. Naive subsets typically showed greater estimated richness than memory subsets. Sharing across four donors was highest in naive CD4 (roughly 5%) and lowest in memory CD8 (approximately 0.4%).

Trimming removed 4 bases from V and 5 bases from J, with 11 bases in between. The CDR3 totals 13 residues. CDR1 is SNHLY and CDR2 is FYNNEI in the germline V gene. For this clone: Antigen: not known.

Assay: immunoSEQ multiplex PCR; the TCRdb copy retains only in-frame clones and omits some. The top ten hold approximately 1.5% of the sample, which has some 900,000 clones, approximately 80% seen once. Sample: memory CD4+ T cells sorted from blood. Subset given: CD45RA-negative fraction. This TCR was sampled from a young man in good health. The gene calls are TRBV2 and TRBJ2-5; no clear D. Written as DNA, the CDR3 is TGTGCCAGCAGTGCCAACTGGCGGGAGACCCAGTACTTC. Translating gives CASSANWRETQYF.